This T cell receptor beta chain is from a study of shared clonotypes between healthy human individuals. Study in general: Donors were a couple of women and a few men aged 18 to 49.

The sorted-subset replicate PCRs were given around 200 ng DNA, which is 25,000 to 35,000 T cell genomes. Only in-frame clones appear in the TCRdb table, and some are missing; sequencing was by immunoSEQ multiplex PCR. The sample consists of 330,000 or so clones, 74% of them appearing once. The CDR3 has 15 residues. Trimming cost V 8 bases and J 1 base, with 17 bases left between them. Germline loops: CDR1 MNHEY, CDR2 SVGAGI. Each sample came from a Caucasian adult donor living in Nashville, Tennessee. Sample: memory CD4+ T cells sorted from blood. As for subset: CD45RA-negative fraction. The chain employs TRBV6-5 and TRBJ1-2, with D maybe TRBD1 (6 bases). This clonotype was sampled from a young man in good health. CDR3 in DNA: TGTGCCAGCTGCGAAGGGGGGGTTAGTAACTATGGCTACACCTTC. As protein: CASCEGGVSNYGYTF.